This entry lists 7 T cell receptor beta chains sequenced from one sample in a study of CD8 T cells in Susac syndrome. RNA was extracted with the RNeasy kit, and a quantity of 0.5 to 1 ug was reverse transcribed using random hexamers. Each CDR3 protein is one row after TCRdb ran MiXCR on the immunoSEQ multiplex PCR reads. The sample consists of around 200,000 distinct CDR3 sequences, 95% of them appearing once. Sequences were obtained from CD4+ T cells from PBMCs. The receptor set was obtained from a human donor with multiple sclerosis.

This chain uses TRBV29-1 with TRBJ2-7; D might be TRBD1 (6 bases). The CDR3 is made up of 11 amino acids. Germline assignment: CDR1 SQVTM and CDR2 ANQGSEA. V lost 6 bases to trimming and J lost 9 bases, with 15 bases between them. The CDR3 loop reads CSVATGSWQYV. The CDR3 DNA follows: TGCAGCGTAGCCACAGGGAGTTGGCAGTACGTC.

CDR3 protein: CSARAGVSYEQYF. CDR3 bases: TGCAGTGCTAGAGCAGGCGTATCCTACGAGCAGTACTTC. The chain is built from TRBV20-1 and TRBJ2-7; the D is unclear. Trimming removed 1 base at V and 1 base at J, with 8 bases between. The CDR3 sequence is 13 residues long. CDR1 DFQATT and CDR2 SNEGSKA come from the germline V gene (reference sequence).

V gene TRBV12-3 or TRBV12-4 combines with J gene TRBJ1-1, with TRBD1 matching over 8 bases. The CDR3 covers 16 residues. After removal of 1 base from V and 5 bases from J, the junction contained 9 bases not matched to a gene. CDR3 region: CASSLGWSRGRTEAFF. DNA for the CDR3: TGTGCCAGCAGTTTAGGGTGGAGCAGGGGGCGGACTGAAGCTTTCTTT.

This chain joins TRBV30 and TRBJ1-6; no reliable D call. Germline V gene sequence: CDR1 GTSNPN, CDR2 SVGIG (reference sequence). This CDR3 has 13 amino acids. V lost 1 base and J lost 8, with 9 bases in between. The CDR3 region has the DNA TGTGCCTGGAGTGGAGTAGCCTATTCACCCCTCCACTTT. Translation gives CAWSGVAYSPLHF. Looking up the rest from reference TRBV30 and TRBJ1-6 gives the full variable domain: SQTIHQWPATLVQPVGSPLSLECTVEGTSNPNLYWYRQAAGRGLQLLFYSVGIGQISSEVPQNLSASRPQDRQFILSSKKLLLSDSGFYLCAWSGVAYSPLHFGNGTRLTVT.

This chain joins TRBV27 and TRBJ2-6, with D possibly being TRBD1 or TRBD2 (5 bases each). V shed 6 bases and J shed 0 bases, with 27 bases lying between them. Germline CDR1 MNHEY, CDR2 SMNVEV (reference sequence). The CDR3 is 21 residues long. The CDR3 here is CASRPIEGKGRIDSGANVLTF. CDR3 DNA: TGTGCCAGCAGGCCTATCGAGGGGAAGGGGCGGATCGACTCTGGGGCCAACGTCCTGACTTTC.

The J gene is TRBJ2-5, the V gene TRBV5-1; perhaps TRBD1 as D (6 bases). Germline V lookup: CDR1 SGHRS, CDR2 YFSETQ. The CDR3 loop spans 15 amino acids. The V end was cut by 0 bases, the J end by 5 bases, with 14 bases between. In nucleotides, the CDR3 is TGCGCCAGCAGCTTGGCCGACAGGCCCGGGGAGACCCAGTACTTC. Residues: CASSLADRPGETQYF. Variable domain in full (rest from reference TRBV5-1 and TRBJ2-5): KAGVTQTPRYLIKTRGQQVTLSCSPISGHRSVSWYQQTPGQGLQFLFEYFSETQRNKGNFPGRFSGRQFSNSRSEMNVSTLELGDSALYLCASSLADRPGETQYFGPGTRLLVL.

The CDR3 bases are TGCAGCGTTGGCCGGGACAGGGGGACCGAGCAGTACTTC. This translates into CSVGRDRGTEQYF. The chain has TRBV29-1 and TRBJ2-7, with 11 positions matching TRBD1. Germline V gene data show CDR1 as SQVTM and CDR2 as ANQGSEA. The CDR3 runs 13 residues. With V trimmed by 4 bases and J by 6 bases, 5 bases remained unmatched.